The clone carrying this T cell receptor beta chain showed up just a few times. These data come from a study of blood T cell repertoires in COVID-19. The germline V gene has CDR1 MNHEY and CDR2 SMNVEV (reference sequence). There are 13 residues in the CDR3. V gave up 5 bases and J gave up 5 bases, with 11 bases separating them. The data were produced by immunoSEQ multiplex PCR, yet TCRdb's version contains in-frame clones alone and is incomplete. The table has 130,000 or so clones, roughly four fifths seen once. The rearrangement joins TRBV27 to TRBJ2-3; perhaps TRBD1 as D (6 bases). The receptor comes from a man aged 30 to 39 who had recovered from COVID-19. Sequenced material: PBMCs or T cells enriched from blood (not recorded which). CDR3 sequence (DNA): TGTGCCAGCAGTCCCACACAGGGAGATACGCAGTATTTT. Residues: CASSPTQGDTQYF.